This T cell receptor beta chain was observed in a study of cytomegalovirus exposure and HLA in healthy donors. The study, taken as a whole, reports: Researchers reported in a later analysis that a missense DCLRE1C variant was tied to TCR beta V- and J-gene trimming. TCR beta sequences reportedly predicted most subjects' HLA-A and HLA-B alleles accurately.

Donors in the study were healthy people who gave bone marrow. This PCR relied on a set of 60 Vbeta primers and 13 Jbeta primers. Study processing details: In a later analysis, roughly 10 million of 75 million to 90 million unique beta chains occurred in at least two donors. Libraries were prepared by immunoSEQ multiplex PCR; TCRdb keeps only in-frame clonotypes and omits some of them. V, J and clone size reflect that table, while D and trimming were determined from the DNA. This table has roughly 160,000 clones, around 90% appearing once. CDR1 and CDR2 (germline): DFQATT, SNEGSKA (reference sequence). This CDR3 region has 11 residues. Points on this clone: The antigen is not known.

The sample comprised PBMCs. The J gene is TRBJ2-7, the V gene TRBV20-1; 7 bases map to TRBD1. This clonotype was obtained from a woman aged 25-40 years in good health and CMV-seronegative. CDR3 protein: CSPETGLEQYF. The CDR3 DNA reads TGCAGCCCCGAGACAGGGCTCGAGCAGTACTTC.